This T cell receptor beta chain derives from a study of shared clonotypes between healthy human individuals. Study-level information: Aged between 18 and 49, the donors were two women and a few men. Findings of the study overall: The sole specimen, blood, was sampled, and tissue repertoires likely differ.

A remark on this clone: Antigen: not known.

V was shortened by 3 bases and J by 0 bases, with 5 bases between the two germline ends. This CDR3 region has 13 residues. CDR1 is LNHDA and CDR2 is SQIVND in the germline V gene (reference sequence). This table comes from immunoSEQ multiplex PCR, and its TCRdb copy is limited to in-frame clones, with some not included. The data contain hundreds of thousands of clones, 73% of them singletons. This TCR came from a man aged 30-40 years in good health. Sequencing was performed on memory CD4+ T cells sorted from blood. As for subset: CD45RA-negative fraction. The rearrangement links TRBV19 to TRBJ1-2, with no clear D. In nucleotides, the CDR3 is TGTGCCAGTAGTATGCGTACTAACTATGGCTACACCTTC. Amino acids: CASSMRTNYGYTF.